Listed below are T cell receptor beta chains from one sample, sequenced in a study of blood T cell repertoires in COVID-19. The repertoire was sequenced with immunoSEQ multiplex PCR; TCRdb's copy has only in-frame clones and lacks some. This sample has approximately 220,000 clones, with 75% to 90% found just once. Sequenced input: PBMCs or T cells enriched from blood (not recorded which). The receptors here all came from a woman aged 25 to 39 who had been exposed to COVID-19. CDR3s include the opening cysteine and the closing phenylalanine or tryptophan. Clone sizes are given selectively: once, few, many, or a class where the clone is expanded.

length: 14; size: NA; J: TRBJ1-2; V: TRBV2; CDR3: CASSADRLVYGYTF
length: 15; size: NA; J: TRBJ1-2; V: TRBV28; CDR3: CASVGQGAGNYGYTF
length: 15; size: NA; J: TRBJ1-3; V: TRBV24-1; CDR3: CATSDFTSSGNTIYF
length: 14; size: NA; J: TRBJ1-1; V: TRBV6-5; CDR3: CASSRAGGRTEAFF
length: 13; size: NA; J: TRBJ1-1; V: TRBV9; CDR3: CASSVALNTEAFF
length: 14; size: NA; J: TRBJ1-1; V: TRBV18; CDR3: CASSPPYGNTEAFF
length: 10; size: NA; J: TRBJ1-1; V: TRBV28; CDR3: CATQNTEAFF
length: 20; size: NA; J: TRBJ1-4; V: TRBV18; CDR3: CASSPSPYRSIDTTNEKLFF
length: 12; size: once; J: TRBJ1-1; V: TRBV18; CDR3: CASSQGRTEAFF
length: 12; size: NA; J: TRBJ2-7; V: TRBV12-3/TRBV12-4; CDR3: CATGVSAYEQYF
length: 14; size: NA; J: TRBJ1-1; V: TRBV7-3; CDR3: CASQLNTGVAEAFF
length: 13; size: NA; J: TRBJ2-5; V: TRBV2; CDR3: CASSEFAEETQYF
length: 15; size: NA; J: TRBJ2-3; V: TRBV3-1/TRBV3-2; CDR3: CASSQGTGSTDTQYF
length: 12; size: NA; J: TRBJ2-3; V: TRBV3-1/TRBV3-2; CDR3: CASSQAGDTQYF
length: 14; size: NA; J: TRBJ2-3; V: TRBV10-1; CDR3: CASSQGRSTDTQYF
length: 13; size: NA; J: TRBJ2-3; V: TRBV11-2; CDR3: CASSSGQVDTQYF
length: 15; size: NA; J: TRBJ2-3; V: TRBV6-5; CDR3: CASSGQGGGTDTQYF
length: 14; size: NA; J: TRBJ2-7; V: TRBV18; CDR3: CASTLGGAPYEQYF
length: 17; size: NA; J: TRBJ1-2; V: TRBV27; CDR3: CASSPSFGQGNFYGYTF
length: 15; size: NA; J: TRBJ1-5; V: TRBV12-5; CDR3: CASGLETGGGQPQHF
length: 16; size: NA; J: TRBJ2-2; V: TRBV11-3; CDR3: CASSLDQRGKGGELFF
length: 13; size: NA; J: TRBJ1-1; V: TRBV18; CDR3: CASSSDRNTEAFF
length: 18; size: NA; J: TRBJ1-5; V: TRBV24-1; CDR3: CATSDRTGGGLTDQPQHF
length: 14; size: NA; J: TRBJ1-1; V: TRBV10-1; CDR3: CASSTGQGNTEAFF
length: 14; size: NA; J: TRBJ2-1; V: TRBV2; CDR3: CASSLDRSYNEQFF
length: 15; size: NA; J: TRBJ1-4; V: TRBV5-1; CDR3: CASSATGTFGEKLFF
length: 13; size: NA; J: TRBJ2-7; V: TRBV5-1; CDR3: CASGATGIYEQYF
length: 13; size: NA; J: TRBJ1-1; V: TRBV19; CDR3: CASSMVGGTEAFF
length: 12; size: NA; J: TRBJ2-7; V: TRBV11-2; CDR3: CASSFFGGEQYF
length: 14; size: NA; J: TRBJ2-3; V: TRBV5-1; CDR3: CASSQAGAADTQYF
length: 16; size: NA; J: TRBJ1-2; V: TRBV7-9; CDR3: CASSLGTGGAGYGYTF
length: 18; size: NA; J: TRBJ1-2; V: TRBV27; CDR3: CASSLRGTGGHPNYGYTF
length: 12; size: NA; J: TRBJ1-4; V: TRBV14; CDR3: CASSRRHEKLFF
length: 15; size: once; J: TRBJ1-2; V: TRBV9; CDR3: CASTPVGDTNYGYTF
length: 13; size: NA; J: TRBJ2-7; V: TRBV5-1; CDR3: CASRPGTSYEQYF
length: 17; size: once; J: TRBJ2-3; V: TRBV10-3; CDR3: CAISESAGLPLADTQYF
length: 15; size: NA; J: TRBJ1-6; V: TRBV7-2; CDR3: CASSLLSSYNSPLHF
length: 15; size: NA; J: TRBJ2-7; V: TRBV19; CDR3: CASRIQGANSYEQYF
length: 14; size: NA; J: TRBJ1-3; V: TRBV7-2; CDR3: CASSTGQGGYTIYF
length: 15; size: NA; J: TRBJ1-2; V: TRBV4-2; CDR3: CASSQASAQRFGYTF
length: 11; size: NA; J: TRBJ1-1; V: TRBV20-1; CDR3: CSAPINTEAFF
length: 16; size: few; J: TRBJ1-5; V: TRBV15; CDR3: CATSGLLGMGNQPQHF
length: 15; size: NA; J: TRBJ2-7; V: TRBV4-2; CDR3: CASSQGGGAPYEQYF
length: 19; size: NA; J: TRBJ2-2; V: TRBV27; CDR3: CASSGVGDRGHGYTGELFF
length: 14; size: once; J: TRBJ2-1; V: TRBV27; CDR3: CASSLAGNYNEQFF
length: 12; size: NA; J: TRBJ2-7; V: TRBV12-3/TRBV12-4; CDR3: CASSAGGYEQYF
length: 12; size: NA; J: TRBJ2-1; V: TRBV6-5; CDR3: CATRLGAREQFF
length: 13; size: NA; J: TRBJ1-1; V: TRBV15; CDR3: CATRGQEGTEAFF
length: 15; size: NA; J: TRBJ2-7; V: TRBV6-1; CDR3: CASSERAGNSYEQYF
length: 15; size: NA; J: TRBJ2-7; V: TRBV6-1; CDR3: CASSEYRTGTYEQYF
length: 16; size: NA; J: TRBJ2-3; V: TRBV7-9; CDR3: CASRAGADYSTDTQYF